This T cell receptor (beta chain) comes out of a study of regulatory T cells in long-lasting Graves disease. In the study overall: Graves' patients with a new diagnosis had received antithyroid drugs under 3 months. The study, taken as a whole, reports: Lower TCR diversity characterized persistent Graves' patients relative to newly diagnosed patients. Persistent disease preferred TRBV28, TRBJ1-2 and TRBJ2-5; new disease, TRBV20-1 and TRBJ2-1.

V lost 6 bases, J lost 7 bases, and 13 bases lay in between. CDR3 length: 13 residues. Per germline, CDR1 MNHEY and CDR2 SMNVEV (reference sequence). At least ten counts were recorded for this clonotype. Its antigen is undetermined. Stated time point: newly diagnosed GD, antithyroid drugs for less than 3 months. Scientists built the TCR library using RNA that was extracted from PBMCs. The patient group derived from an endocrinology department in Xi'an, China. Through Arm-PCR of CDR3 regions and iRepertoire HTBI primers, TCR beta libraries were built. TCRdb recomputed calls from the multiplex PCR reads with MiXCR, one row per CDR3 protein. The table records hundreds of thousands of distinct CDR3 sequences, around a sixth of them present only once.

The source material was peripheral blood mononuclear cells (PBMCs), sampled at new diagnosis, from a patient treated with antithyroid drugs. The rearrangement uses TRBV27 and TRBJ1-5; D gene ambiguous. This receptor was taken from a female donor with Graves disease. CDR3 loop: CASSRTQKQPQHF. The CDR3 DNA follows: TGTGCCAGCAGCCGAACCCAAAAACAGCCCCAGCATTTT.